The clone carrying this T cell receptor (beta chain) came up many times. As yet, its antigen is unknown. The sample originates from a study of regulatory T cells in long-lasting Graves disease. The time point was: newly diagnosed GD, antithyroid drugs for less than 3 months. The TCR library was prepared using RNA isolated from PBMCs. Arm-PCR of CDR3 regions and iRepertoire HTBI primers were the basis on which TCR beta libraries were built. TCRdb independently ran MiXCR on the multiplex PCR reads; one entry per CDR3 protein. The profile shows around 460,000 distinct CDR3 sequences, less than 15% of them singletons. General study points: Segments TRBV28, TRBJ1-2 and TRBJ2-5 showed preferential usage in persistent disease.

Germline lookup yields CDR1 MDHEN and CDR2 SYDVKM. The CDR3 consists of 19 residues. Trimming cost V 6 bases and J 4 bases; bases outside gene matches: 15. These data were likewise used in another study, on T cells in Graves' hyperthyroidism and ophthalmopathy. From that second work: HTBI primers were the set used in a first-round RT-PCR of the TCR CDR3.

V and J are TRBV28 and TRBJ2-3; the match to TRBD2 covers 14 bases. Here the sequenced sample was peripheral blood mononuclear cells (PBMCs), taken at new diagnosis, from a patient treated with antithyroid drugs. The clonotype originates from a woman in her forties or fifties with Graves disease. This CDR3 is CASSPWGTSGSSVADTQYF. In DNA form, the CDR3 reads TGTGCCAGCAGCCCCTGGGGGACTAGCGGGAGCTCCGTCGCAGATACGCAGTATTTT.